This T cell receptor (beta chain) was sequenced in a study of shared clonotypes between healthy human individuals. Here immunoSEQ multiplex PCR was the method, and the copy in TCRdb shows in-frame clones only, minus some. This sample yields some 2.1 million clones, of which about 95% are seen a single time; roughly 1% belongs to the top ten. Naive CD8 cells comprised CD45RO-negative, CCR7-positively selected cells, excluding terminally differentiated effector memory CD45RA+ cells. Germline loops: CDR1 SGDLS, CDR2 YYNGEE. V lost 3 bases and J lost 2, with 11 bases in between. The CDR3 loop spans 14 amino acids.

The chain recombines TRBV9 with TRBJ1-2, with D possibly matching TRBD1 (6 bases). The sequencing sample was made of naive CD8+ T cells sorted from blood. The source is a man between 18 and 35 years old in good health. CDR3 region: CASSAGDLNYGYTF. The CDR3 nucleotides are TGTGCCAGCAGCGCAGGGGATCTAAACTATGGCTACACCTTC.